This is a list of T cell receptor beta chains from one sample in a study of tissue T cells after allogeneic stem cell transplantation. TCRdb's copy holds only in-frame clones and misses some; the assay was immunoSEQ multiplex PCR. The sample includes approximately 5,300 clones, 55% to 65% of them seen just once. The sample was tissue from the jejunum, taken at autopsy. The receptors were sampled from a male donor older than 55 with lung cancer. Each CDR3 is given with its conserved first and last residue. A D gene is named only where the DNA matches it firmly. Clone size is given for some rows only: seen once, a few or many times, or a class if the clone is expanded.

clone_size j_call d_call v_call cdr3_nt cdr3_aa
NA TRBJ2-5 NA TRBV7-2 TGTGCCAGCAGCTTAGCGGGGCCCCAAGAGACCCAGTACTTC CASSLAGPQETQYF
NA TRBJ2-1 TRBD1 TRBV9 TGTGCCAGCAGCGTATGGGGCCGGACAGGGCTCGATGAGCAGTTCTTC CASSVWGRTGLDEQFF
few TRBJ2-7 NA TRBV7-2 TGTGCCAGCAGCTTATTTCCTAGCCTAGTCTACGAGCAGTACTTC CASSLFPSLVYEQYF
NA TRBJ1-1 NA TRBV6-2/TRBV6-3 TGTGCCAGCAGTTATTACGGGGGAGAGGCTTTCTTT CASSYYGGEAFF
once TRBJ2-3 NA TRBV5-4 TGTGCCAGCAGCCCGACCCGTGGGGATACGCAGTATTTT CASSPTRGDTQYF
NA TRBJ1-2 NA TRBV7-8 TGTGCCAGCAGCCCTATCGCAGGGAACTATGGCTACACCTTC CASSPIAGNYGYTF
NA TRBJ1-2 NA TRBV2 TGTGCCAGCAACCTGGGACCCTCGTATGGCTACACCTTC CASNLGPSYGYTF
NA TRBJ2-1 NA TRBV5-1 TGCGCCAGCAGCTTGGCGCAGGGATACTACAATGAGCAGTTCTTC CASSLAQGYYNEQFF
NA TRBJ1-3 NA TRBV25-1 TGTGCCAGCAGTGAGTCGGGGAACTCTGGAAACACCATATATTTT CASSESGNSGNTIYF
NA TRBJ2-2 NA TRBV4-1 TGCGCCAGCAGCCAAGTAGTCGGGGCCGGGGAGCTGTTTTTT CASSQVVGAGELFF
medium-sized TRBJ2-3 NA TRBV27 TGTGCCAGCAGAAGGACAAGAAGCACAGATACGCAGTATTTT CASRRTRSTDTQYF
once TRBJ2-7 TRBD2 TRBV29-1 TGCAGTGTTGTAGCGGGAACCTCTACCTACGAGCAGTACTTC CSVVAGTSTYEQYF
NA TRBJ2-5 NA TRBV15 TGTGCCACCAGCAGAGATCTCCGCAGCCCGGCGACTGGGACCCAGTACTTC CATSRDLRSPATGTQYF
few TRBJ2-2 TRBD2 TRBV7-2 TGTGCCAGCAGCTTAAGTCTAGCGGGATCAGGGGAGCTGTTTTTT CASSLSLAGSGELFF
NA TRBJ2-1 NA TRBV6-6 TGTGCCAGCAAGGTCGGCGATGAGCAGTTCTTC CASKVGDEQFF
few TRBJ1-2 NA TRBV6-5 TGTGCCAGACTTCTTTGGGTTCCCTATGGCTACACCTTC CARLLWVPYGYTF
NA TRBJ2-7 NA TRBV9 TGTGCCAGCAGCGTAGTACCAGGGACCTACGAGCAGTACTTC CASSVVPGTYEQYF
NA TRBJ2-7 TRBD1 TRBV5-4 TGTGCCAGCAGCATCCGGGACAGGTCGGGGGAGCAGTACTTC CASSIRDRSGEQYF
NA TRBJ1-2 NA TRBV15 TGTGCCACCAGCAGATTCACCGGGACCAAAATCCGGGGCTACACCTTC CATSRFTGTKIRGYTF
NA TRBJ2-5 NA TRBV6-2/TRBV6-3 TGTGCCAGCAGTTATGGGAGTGGCGGGACCCAGTACTTC CASSYGSGGTQYF
few TRBJ1-1 TRBD1 TRBV19 TGTGCCAGTAGTATAGGTCGGGACAGGGTAGAAGCTTTCTTT CASSIGRDRVEAFF
NA TRBJ2-2 NA TRBV7-2 TGTGCCAGCAGCCCCAATTACCTGGGCGGGGAGCTGTTTTTT CASSPNYLGGELFF
NA TRBJ2-5 TRBD2 TRBV18 TGTGCCAGCTCACCACTCGGAAGCGGGGGGTCCCAAGAGACCCAGTACTTC CASSPLGSGGSQETQYF
few TRBJ1-2 NA TRBV5-4 TGTGCCAGCAGCTCCGGCCAGGTGCTATATGGCTACACCTTC CASSSGQVLYGYTF
NA TRBJ2-3 TRBD2 TRBV6-4 TGTGCCAGCAGCCGTAGCGGGGGATCCACAGATACGCAGTATTTT CASSRSGGSTDTQYF
NA TRBJ2-3 TRBD2 TRBV19 TGTGCCAGCCAACGGACTAGCTCGGCAGATACGCAGTATTTT CASQRTSSADTQYF
few TRBJ2-3 NA TRBV7-6 TGTGCCAGCAGCTCGCAAGAAGGCCGGGGATATACGCAGTATTTT CASSSQEGRGYTQYF
few TRBJ2-2 TRBD2 TRBV28 TGTGCCAGCAGCATGACTAGCGCCGCCGGGGAGCTGTTTTTT CASSMTSAAGELFF
few TRBJ2-7 TRBD2 TRBV5-1 TGCGCCAGCAGCCCGCGACTAGCGAGACCCTACGAGCAGTACTTC CASSPRLARPYEQYF
NA TRBJ2-7 NA TRBV18 TGTGCCAGCTCCCCACCGAATGCTGCATCCTACGAGCAGTACTTC CASSPPNAASYEQYF
NA TRBJ1-1 TRBD1 TRBV5-1 TGCGCCAGCAGCAGCGCCGGGACAGGGGTCGGCACGATGCGAGCTTTCTTT CASSSAGTGVGTMRAFF
NA TRBJ1-2 NA TRBV3-1/TRBV3-2 TGTGCCAGCAGCCAAGACAATCTATCCGGACTCAGGGGTGGCTACACCTTC CASSQDNLSGLRGGYTF
NA TRBJ1-1 NA TRBV3-1/TRBV3-2 TGTGCCAGCAGCCCTCCGGGGGCTGAAGCTTTCTTT CASSPPGAEAFF
NA TRBJ2-7 NA TRBV3-1/TRBV3-2 TGTGCCAGCAGCCAATCCTACGAGCAGTACTTC CASSQSYEQYF
few TRBJ1-1 NA TRBV3-1/TRBV3-2 TGTGCCAGCGGGGCCCAACTGAACACTGAAGCTTTCTTT CASGAQLNTEAFF
NA TRBJ1-1 NA TRBV27 TGTGCCAGCAAGCAGGCCGCTTTATCTGAAGCTTTCTTT CASKQAALSEAFF
NA TRBJ1-5 TRBD1 TRBV2 TGTGCCAGCCATTACCAATTAGTTTTGGGACAGGGTAATCAGCCCCAGCATTTT CASHYQLVLGQGNQPQHF
medium-sized TRBJ2-3 NA TRBV6-2/TRBV6-3 TGTGCCAGCAGTTACTCTACGGCCCGCACAGATACGCAGTATTTT CASSYSTARTDTQYF
NA TRBJ1-6 TRBD1 TRBV6-5 TGTGCCAGCAGACGACAGGGAAATTCACCCCTCCACTTT CASRRQGNSPLHF
few TRBJ2-5 TRBD1 TRBV7-3 TGTGCCAGCAGCCCGACCGGGACAGGGCGTGAGACCCAGTACTTC CASSPTGTGRETQYF
few TRBJ2-5 NA TRBV28 TGTGCCAGCTGGGCTAGCCGCGAGACCCAGTACTTC CASWASRETQYF
medium-sized TRBJ1-1 NA TRBV27 TGTGCCAGCAGGATAGGAGGCACTGAAGCTTTCTTT CASRIGGTEAFF
NA TRBJ2-1 NA TRBV5-4 TGTGCCAGCAGCTCTCCTTTACACGGACATGAGCAGTTCTTC CASSSPLHGHEQFF
NA TRBJ2-3 NA TRBV11-3 TGTGCCAGCAGCTTAGGTCGGGTCACAGATACGCAGTATTTT CASSLGRVTDTQYF
NA TRBJ2-3 TRBD2 TRBV9 TGTGCCAGCAGCGTAGGAGTAGGAGCGGGGCCCACAGATACGCAGTATTTT CASSVGVGAGPTDTQYF
NA TRBJ1-2 NA TRBV12-3/TRBV12-4 TGTGCCAGCAGTAACTCGCAGAACTATGGCTACACCTTC CASSNSQNYGYTF
few TRBJ1-1 NA TRBV19 TGTGCCAGTAGTATTTTATTGGGCGGAACTATGAACACTGAAGCTTTCTTT CASSILLGGTMNTEAFF
NA TRBJ1-4 TRBD1 TRBV20-1 TGCAGTGCTAGTCAGGGGGCGGGAGAAAAACTGTTTTTT CSASQGAGEKLFF
NA TRBJ2-3 NA TRBV5-6 TGTGCCAGCAGCTGGGGGACTTTAGATACGCAGTATTTT CASSWGTLDTQYF
NA TRBJ2-7 TRBD1 TRBV5-1 TGCGCCAGCAGCTTAGGGCTCCGGGACAGAGCCTTCTACGAGCAGTACTTC CASSLGLRDRAFYEQYF
NA TRBJ1-6 TRBD1 TRBV6-5 TGTGCCAGCAGGAGACAGGGTAATTCACCCCTCCACTTT CASRRQGNSPLHF
NA TRBJ2-1 TRBD2 TRBV5-6 TGTGCCAGCAGCCCGGTGGTAACTAGCGAGGTAGGGCCCTACAATGAGCAGTTCTTC CASSPVVTSEVGPYNEQFF
few TRBJ2-7 NA TRBV7-9 TGTGCCAGCAGCTTAGCCTCCGGACAGAGCGAGCAGTACTTC CASSLASGQSEQYF
few TRBJ1-1 NA TRBV6-5 TGTGCCAGCAAACAGGGAAACACTGAAGCTTTCTTT CASKQGNTEAFF
NA TRBJ1-4 NA TRBV6-5 TGTGCCAGCAGTTCCGGACAAGGTTGGAATGAAAAACTGTTTTTT CASSSGQGWNEKLFF